This is a list of T cell receptor beta chains from one sample in a study of blood T cell repertoires in COVID-19. Repertoires were generated with immunoSEQ multiplex PCR, while TCRdb's copy carries only in-frame clones and drops some. The repertoire holds some 150,000 clones, roughly 80% seen once, with over 8.5% in the top ten. The sample was peripheral blood. These receptors were taken from a man aged 50-60 years with active or convalescent COVID-19. The CDR3 runs from the conserved cysteine through the conserved F or W. D genes are given only for firm matches. Clone size, where shown, is once, few, many, or a class for clones that have expanded.

j_call,d_call,clone_size,v_call,cdr3_aa,cdr3_nt
TRBJ1-4,TRBD1,NA,TRBV5-1,CASSLAYSGTGSSRNEKLFF,TGCGCCAGCAGCTTGGCTTACTCCGGGACAGGGAGCAGCCGCAATGAAAAACTGTTTTTT
TRBJ1-3,NA,NA,TRBV3-1/TRBV3-2,CASSHRRGGNTIYF,TGTGCCAGCAGCCATCGCAGGGGAGGAAACACCATATATTTT
TRBJ1-4,TRBD1,once,TRBV3-1/TRBV3-2,CASSHGQDNEKLFF,TGTGCCAGCAGCCATGGACAGGATAATGAAAAACTGTTTTTT
TRBJ2-1,TRBD2,NA,TRBV10-1,CARKKLAGSYNEQFF,TGCGCCAGAAAAAAACTAGCGGGGTCCTACAATGAGCAGTTCTTC
TRBJ1-1,TRBD1,once,TRBV4-1,CASSQETGGWTEAFF,TGCGCCAGCAGCCAAGAGACAGGGGGCTGGACTGAAGCTTTCTTT
TRBJ2-3,TRBD2,NA,TRBV5-6,CASSLVGLAGKDTQYF,TGTGCCAGCAGCTTGGTTGGACTAGCGGGGAAAGATACGCAGTATTTT
TRBJ1-2,NA,NA,TRBV27,CASSPQDNYGYTF,TGTGCCAGCAGCCCACAGGACAACTATGGCTACACCTTC
TRBJ2-1,TRBD2,once,TRBV10-2,CASYEGEGNEQFF,TGCGCCAGCTATGAAGGGGAGGGAAATGAGCAGTTCTTC
TRBJ2-5,NA,once,TRBV18,CASSPAEETQYF,TGTGCCAGCTCACCGGCCGAAGAGACCCAGTACTTC
TRBJ1-6,TRBD1,NA,TRBV28,CASSRQGLYSPLHF,TGTGCCAGCAGTCGACAGGGGTTATATTCACCCCTCCACTTT